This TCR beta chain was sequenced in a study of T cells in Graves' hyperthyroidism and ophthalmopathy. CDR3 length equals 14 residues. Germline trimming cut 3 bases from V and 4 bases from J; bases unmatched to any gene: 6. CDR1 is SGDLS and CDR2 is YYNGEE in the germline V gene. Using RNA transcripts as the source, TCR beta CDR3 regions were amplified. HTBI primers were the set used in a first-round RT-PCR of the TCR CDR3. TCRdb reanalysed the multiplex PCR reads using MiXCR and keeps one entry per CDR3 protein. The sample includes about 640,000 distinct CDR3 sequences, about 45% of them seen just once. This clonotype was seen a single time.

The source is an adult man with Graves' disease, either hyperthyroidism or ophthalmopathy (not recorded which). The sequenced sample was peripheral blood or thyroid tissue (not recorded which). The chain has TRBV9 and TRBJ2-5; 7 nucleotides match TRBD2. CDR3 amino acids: CASSGGGVRETQYF. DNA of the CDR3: TGTGCCAGCAGCGGTGGGGGGGTTCGAGAGACCCAGTACTTC.